These 15 T cell receptor beta chains originate from one sample sequenced in a study of Ad26.COV2.S vaccination and SARS-CoV-2 variants. Here immunoSEQ multiplex PCR was the method, and the copy in TCRdb shows in-frame clones only, minus some. This sample yields 430,000 or so clones, of which roughly nine tenths are seen a single time; about 2.5% belongs to the top ten. The treatment here: about 20 received Ad26.COV2.S at low or high dose, single or two shots; 5 received placebo; per-sample allocation not given. Sampling was performed 63 days after the first vaccine or placebo injection. Sequencing used peripheral blood, obtained in a trial of Ad26.COV2.S vaccine versus placebo. Source of these receptors: a person aged 18-65 years who received the Ad26.COV2.S COVID-19 vaccine or a placebo.

The chain is built from TRBV4-1 and TRBJ2-3; 7 bases line up with TRBD2. With V trimmed by 1 base and J by 1 base, 8 bases remained unmatched. The V gene's germline CDR1 is MGHRA and CDR2 YSYEKL. The CDR3 is made up of 17 amino acids. CDR3 coding DNA: TGCGCCAGCAGCCAAGTGGGCCTAGCGGATCGCACAGATACGCAGTATTTT. Translating gives CASSQVGLADRTDTQYF.

This clone has a single count. V usage is TRBV9 and J usage is TRBJ1-2; weak D call: TRBD1 (5 bases). V lost 2 bases and J 2 bases, leaving 10 bases between the germline ends. The CDR3 contains 14 residues. CDR1 is SGDLS and CDR2 is YYNGEE in the germline V gene. The CDR3 DNA sequence: TGTGCCAGCAGCGTCGGGACTGACAACTATGGCTACACCTTC. This sequence encodes CASSVGTDNYGYTF.

The chain employs TRBV6-5 and TRBJ2-7; D possibly corresponds to TRBD1 (6 bases). The CDR3 length is 14 residues. V was shortened by 6 bases and J by 3 bases, with 15 bases between the two germline ends. Germline assignment: CDR1 MNHEY and CDR2 SVGAGI. CDR3 nucleotide sequence: TGTGCCAGCAGGGGGGCGGCGGACCACTACGAGCAGTACGTC. Its protein is CASRGAADHYEQYV.

The chain couples TRBV11-3 to TRBJ2-7, with D tentatively TRBD2 (5 bases). Per the germline V gene, CDR1 is SGHNT and CDR2 is YENEEA. The CDR3 totals 15 residues. The V end was cut by 1 base, the J end by 2 bases, with 12 bases between. The CDR3 bases are TGTGCCAGCAGCTTAGGGGGTAGCGCGACCTACGAGCAGTACGTC. This sequence encodes CASSLGGSATYEQYV.

The genes are TRBV5-6 and TRBJ1-3; D unresolved. Trimming took off 3 bases at V and 2 bases at J, with 9 bases between the two ends. CDR1 SGHDT and CDR2 YYEEEE come from the germline V gene. CDR3 length: 14 residues. The CDR3 nucleotides are TGTGCCAGCAGCTGGACTTCTCCTGGAAACACCATATATTTT. Residues: CASSWTSPGNTIYF.

This clone came up once. This rearrangement joins TRBV5-6 to TRBJ1-2; 9 bases align to TRBD1. The CDR3 totals 15 residues. The V gene's germline CDR1 is SGHDT and CDR2 YYEEEE. J was trimmed by 6 bases and V by 0 bases; bases with no gene match: 6. CDR3 nucleotide sequence: TGTGCCAGCAGCTTGGATATTGGGGACAGGGATGGCTACACCTTC. Its protein product is CASSLDIGDRDGYTF. Full variable domain (remainder filled in from reference TRBV5-6 and TRBJ1-2): DAGVTQSPTHLIKTRGQQVTLRCSPKSGHDTVSWYQQALGQGPQFIFQYYEEEERQRGNFPDRFSGHQFPNYSSELNVNALLLGDSALYLCASSLDIGDRDGYTFGSGTRLTVV.

This sequence joins TRBV28 and TRBJ2-1; 8 positions agree with TRBD2. Germline V CDR1 and CDR2: MDHEN, SYDVKM. J lost 7 bases, V lost 6 bases, and 14 bases had no gene match. This CDR3 comprises 16 residues. CDR3 bases: TGTGCCAGCAGCCCGTTAGTTGGGCGGGGGGTTAATGAGCAGTTCTTC. This translates into CASSPLVGRGVNEQFF.

The V gene is TRBV5-1, the J gene TRBJ2-5; D could derive from TRBD1 or TRBD2 (5 bases each). The V and J ends lost 6 bases and 1 base respectively, with 16 bases between them. This CDR3 region has 15 residues. CDR1 and CDR2 (germline): SGHRS, YFSETQ. The CDR3 DNA sequence: TGCGCCAGCACCCCCTTTGGGGGTATCCAAGAGACCCAGTACTTC. It translates to CASTPFGGIQETQYF.

The V call is TRBV9, the J call TRBJ2-5, with D perhaps matching TRBD1 (7 bases). The CDR3 covers 14 residues. The germline V gene encodes CDR1 SGDLS and CDR2 YYNGEE. Trimming took off 3 bases at V and 5 bases at J, with 14 bases between the two ends. The CDR3 here is CASSAKTGTETQYF. In nucleotides, the CDR3 is TGTGCCAGCAGCGCCAAGACAGGGACTGAGACCCAGTACTTC.

The chain links TRBV5-1 to TRBJ1-1, with TRBD1 matching over 7 bases. The CDR3 spans 15 residues. Germline V lookup: CDR1 SGHRS, CDR2 YFSETQ. Unmatched junction bases numbered 5, after V lost 2 bases and J lost 1 base. The CDR3 DNA reads as TGCGCCAGCAGCTTCACGGGACAGCCGAACACTGAAGCTTTCTTT. As protein: CASSFTGQPNTEAFF.

The V call is TRBV18, the J call TRBJ2-3; 11 bases agree with TRBD1. Looked up from germline, CDR1 is KGHSH and CDR2 is LQKENI. This CDR3 comprises 16 residues. The V and J ends lost 6 bases and 6 bases, in that order; junction bases with no gene match: 11. The CDR3: CASSQGQGASGDTQYF. The CDR3 nucleotides are TGTGCCAGCTCGCAAGGACAGGGGGCATCCGGGGATACGCAGTATTTT.

The rearrangement links TRBV19 to TRBJ1-2; D unclear. Per germline, CDR1 LNHDA and CDR2 SQIVND (reference sequence). V shed 4 bases and J shed 0 bases, with 12 bases lying between them. The CDR3 is 15 amino acids. The CDR3 DNA sequence: TGTGCCAGTAGTACCCGGGCGCAGGCTAACTATGGCTACACCTTC. Protein sequence: CASSTRAQANYGYTF.

The V gene is TRBV6-5, the J gene TRBJ2-3, with 9 bases lining up with TRBD1. The CDR3 sequence is 13 residues long. The junction had 2 bases not matched to a gene; V was cut back by 7 bases and J by 3 bases. Germline V lookup: CDR1 MNHEY, CDR2 SVGAGI. This CDR3 reads CASTTGGTDTQYF. In DNA, the CDR3 is TGTGCCAGCACGACAGGGGGAACAGATACGCAGTATTTT.

Written as DNA, the CDR3 is TGTGCCAGCAGCGCAGACAATCTCTTTGAAAAACTGTTTTTT. Amino acids: CASSADNLFEKLFF. V usage is TRBV7-9 and J usage is TRBJ1-4; D is unresolved. The germline V and J ends were trimmed by 5 bases and 7 bases, with 14 bases remaining between them. The germline V gene has CDR1 SEHNR and CDR2 FQNEAQ (reference sequence). This CDR3 has 14 residues.

The J gene is TRBJ2-2, the V gene TRBV11-2; 10 bases fit TRBD2. V shed 11 bases and J 8 bases; nucleotides not matched to a gene: 11. CDR1 and CDR2 from the germline V gene are SGHAT and FQNNGV. The CDR3 is 14 residues long. CDR3 region: CAGGGAGGRGELFF. The CDR3 DNA sequence: TGTGCCGGGGGTGGAGCGGGAGGGCGAGGGGAGCTGTTTTTT. The whole variable domain, filled in from reference TRBV11-2 and TRBJ2-2, reads EAGVAQSPRYKIIEKRQSVAFWCNPISGHATLYWYQQILGQGPKLLIQFQNNGVVDDSQLPKDRFSAERLKGVDSTLKIQPAKLEDSAVYLCAGGGAGGRGELFFGEGSRLTVL.